The 10 T cell receptor beta chains reported below all come from one sample, sequenced in a study of cytomegalovirus exposure and HLA in healthy donors. The PCR was carried out with 60 Vbeta primers and 13 Jbeta primers. Sequencing used immunoSEQ multiplex PCR; TCRdb keeps in-frame clones, though not all of them. The profile covers 150,000 to 200,000 clones, with roughly 80% appearing a single time and 1.7% taken by the ten largest. Sequencing was carried out using PBMCs. All receptors come from a woman under 30 in good health and CMV-seronegative.

The V gene is TRBV6-1, the J gene TRBJ1-5; the D is unclear. CDR1 and CDR2 (germline): MNHNS, SASEGT. The V end lost 7 bases, the J end lost 2 bases, and 15 bases lay between the germline ends. The CDR3 totals 15 residues. The CDR3 sequence: CASTLASEGNQPQHF. CDR3 coding DNA: TGTGCCAGCACCCTAGCGTCGGAGGGCAATCAGCCCCAGCATTTT.

Written as DNA, the CDR3 is TGTGCCAGTAGAACGGGACTTACGGGGCAGCCCCAGCATTTT. Translating it yields CASRTGLTGQPQHF. The chain links TRBV19 to TRBJ1-5; D possibly corresponds to TRBD1 (5 bases). Germline V gene data show CDR1 as LNHDA and CDR2 as SQIVND (reference sequence). V lost 6 bases, J lost 7 bases, and 16 bases lay in between. The CDR3 is 14 residues long.

The rearrangement uses TRBV10-3 and TRBJ2-4; perhaps TRBD1 as D (5 bases). The V gene's germline CDR1 is ENHRY and CDR2 SYGVKD. This CDR3 region has 16 residues. Trimming stripped 2 bases from V and 6 bases from J, with 17 bases between. This CDR3 reads CAISEGATLRVNIQYF. The CDR3 nucleotides read TGTGCCATCAGTGAGGGGGCGACTTTAAGGGTAAACATTCAGTACTTC.

For this clone: This specimen includes other DNA sequences encoding the same CDR3. This rearrangement joins TRBV7-9 to TRBJ1-1, with a tentative D call TRBD1 (5 bases). Germline V CDR1 and CDR2: SEHNR, FQNEAQ (reference sequence). The CDR3 loop spans 14 amino acids. The ends were cut back, 3 bases at V and 11 bases at J, with 19 bases in the middle. CDR3 amino acids: CASSLAQAAPYAFF. CDR3 nucleotides: TGTGCCAGCAGCTTGGCACAGGCGGCCCCTTATGCTTTCTTT.

V usage is TRBV2 and J usage is TRBJ2-7, with 9 positions matching TRBD2. The CDR3 extends over 15 amino acids. J was trimmed by 7 bases and V by 2 bases; bases with no gene match: 9. CDR1 and CDR2 from the germline V gene are SNHLY and FYNNEI. This chain's CDR3 is CASSERVAGDGEQYV. CDR3 nucleotide sequence: TGTGCCAGCAGTGAACGGGTAGCGGGAGATGGTGAGCAGTACGTC.

The rearrangement links TRBV30 to TRBJ2-3; 9 nucleotides align to TRBD2. Germline trimming cut 2 bases from V and 6 bases from J; bases unmatched to any gene: 6. CDR1 and CDR2 from the germline V gene are GTSNPN and SVGIG (reference sequence). CDR3 length: 14 amino acids. CDR3: CAWSPGLASDTQYF. The CDR3, as DNA: TGTGCCTGGAGTCCGGGACTAGCATCGGATACGCAGTATTTT.

V and J are TRBV5-6 and TRBJ2-2, with 9 bases matching TRBD1. This CDR3 has 15 amino acids. From germline, CDR1 is SGHDT and CDR2 YYEEEE. The trim removed 3 bases at V and 5 bases at J, leaving 5 bases unmatched. The CDR3 protein is CASSSGQGGTGELFF. CDR3 sequence (DNA): TGTGCCAGCAGCTCGGGACAGGGTGGTACCGGGGAGCTGTTTTTT.

The chain has TRBV7-8 and TRBJ2-7, with a tentative D call TRBD1 (6 bases). V lost 1 base, J lost 3 bases, and 13 bases lay in between. The CDR3 is made up of 15 amino acids. Looked up from germline, CDR1 is SGHVS and CDR2 is FQNEAQ. The DNA of the CDR3 is TGTGCCAGCAGCTTAGAAGGGGGAATCGGCTACGAGCAGTACTTC. Translation: CASSLEGGIGYEQYF.

This rearrangement joins TRBV9 to TRBJ2-7; D unclear. CDR1 and CDR2 (germline): SGDLS, YYNGEE. Trimming left V 8 bases short and J 6 bases short, with 21 bases between. CDR3 size: 14 residues. The CDR3 DNA reads as TGTGCCAGTACTAAAGAGGCCCTATGGGTCGAGCAGTACGTC. Translated: CASTKEALWVEQYV.

The gene calls are TRBV6-6 and TRBJ1-1, with TRBD1 identical over 7 bases. CDR1 is MNHNY and CDR2 is SVGAGI in the germline V gene (reference sequence). V was pared by 5 bases and J by 3 bases, with 3 bases of the junction left unmatched. This CDR3 region has 13 residues. The DNA for the CDR3 is TGTGCCAGCAGTCTTACAGGGGACACTGAAGCTTTCTTT. Its protein product is CASSLTGDTEAFF.